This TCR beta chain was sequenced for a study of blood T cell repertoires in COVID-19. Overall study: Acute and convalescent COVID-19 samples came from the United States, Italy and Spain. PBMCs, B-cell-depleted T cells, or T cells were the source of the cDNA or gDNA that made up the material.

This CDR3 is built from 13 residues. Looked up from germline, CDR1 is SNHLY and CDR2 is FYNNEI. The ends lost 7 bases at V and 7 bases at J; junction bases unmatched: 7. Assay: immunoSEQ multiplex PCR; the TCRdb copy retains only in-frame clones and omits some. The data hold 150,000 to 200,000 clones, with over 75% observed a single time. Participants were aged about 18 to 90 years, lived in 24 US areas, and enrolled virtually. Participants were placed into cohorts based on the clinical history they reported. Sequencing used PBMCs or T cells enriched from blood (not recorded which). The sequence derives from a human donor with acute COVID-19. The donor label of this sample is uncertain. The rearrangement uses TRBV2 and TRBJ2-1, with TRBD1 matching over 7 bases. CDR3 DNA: TGTGCCAGCATTAGGAACAGGGGTAATGAGCAGTTCTTC. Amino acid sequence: CASIRNRGNEQFF.